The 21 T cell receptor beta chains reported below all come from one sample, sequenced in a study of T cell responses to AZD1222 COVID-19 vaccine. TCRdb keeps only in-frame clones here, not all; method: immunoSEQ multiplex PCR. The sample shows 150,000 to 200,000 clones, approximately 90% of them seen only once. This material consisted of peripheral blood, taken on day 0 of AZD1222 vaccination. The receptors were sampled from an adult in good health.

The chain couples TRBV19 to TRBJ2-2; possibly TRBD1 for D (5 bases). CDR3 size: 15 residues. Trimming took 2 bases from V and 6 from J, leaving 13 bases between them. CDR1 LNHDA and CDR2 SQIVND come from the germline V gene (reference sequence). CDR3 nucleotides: TGTGCCAGTAGTATATCTGACAGTGGGGCCGGGGAGCTGTTTTTT. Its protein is CASSISDSGAGELFF. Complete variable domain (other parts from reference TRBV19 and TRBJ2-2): DGGITQSPKYLFRKEGQNVTLSCEQNLNHDAMYWYRQDPGQGLRLIYYSQIVNDFQKGDIAEGYSVSREKKESFPLTVTSAQKNPTAFYLCASSISDSGAGELFFGEGSRLTVL.

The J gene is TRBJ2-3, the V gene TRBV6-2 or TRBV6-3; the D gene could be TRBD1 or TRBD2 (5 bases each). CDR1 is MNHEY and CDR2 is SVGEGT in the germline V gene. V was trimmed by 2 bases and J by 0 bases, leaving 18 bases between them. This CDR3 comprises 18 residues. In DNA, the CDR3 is TGTGCCAGCAGTTACCCCATTACGGGGCACGATAGCACAGATACGCAGTATTTT. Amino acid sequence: CASSYPITGHDSTDTQYF.

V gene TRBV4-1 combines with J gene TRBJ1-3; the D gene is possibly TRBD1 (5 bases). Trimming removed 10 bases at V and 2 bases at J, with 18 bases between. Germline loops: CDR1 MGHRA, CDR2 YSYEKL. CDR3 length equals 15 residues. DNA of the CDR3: TGCGCCACGAAGGAATCAGGGCGAGCTGGAAACACCATATATTTT. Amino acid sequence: CATKESGRAGNTIYF.

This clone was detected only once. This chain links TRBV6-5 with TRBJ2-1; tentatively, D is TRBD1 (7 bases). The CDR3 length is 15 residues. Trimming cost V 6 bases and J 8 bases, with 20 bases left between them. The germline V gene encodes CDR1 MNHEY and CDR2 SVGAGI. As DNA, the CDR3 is TGTGCCAGCAGACCCGGGGGACAGAAGCGGTATGAGCAGTTCTTC. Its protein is CASRPGGQKRYEQFF.

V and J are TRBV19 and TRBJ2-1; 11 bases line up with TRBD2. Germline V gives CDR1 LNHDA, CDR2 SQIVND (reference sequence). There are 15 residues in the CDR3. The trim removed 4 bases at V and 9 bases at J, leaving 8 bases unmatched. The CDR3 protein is CASSTGLAGPGEQFF. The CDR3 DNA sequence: TGTGCCAGTAGTACCGGACTAGCGGGTCCCGGTGAGCAGTTCTTC.

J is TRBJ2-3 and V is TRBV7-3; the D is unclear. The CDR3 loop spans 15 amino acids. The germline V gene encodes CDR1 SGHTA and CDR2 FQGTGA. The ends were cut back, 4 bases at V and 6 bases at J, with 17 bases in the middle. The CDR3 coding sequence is TGTGCCAGCAGCTCCGGCCCCGACCCAAGGGATACGCAGTATTTT. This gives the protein CASSSGPDPRDTQYF. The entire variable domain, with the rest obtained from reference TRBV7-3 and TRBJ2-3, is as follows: GAGVSQTPSNKVTEKGKYVELRCDPISGHTALYWYRQSLGQGPEFLIYFQGTGAADDSGLPNDRFFAVRPEGSVSTLKIQRTERGDSAVYLCASSSGPDPRDTQYFGPGTRLTVL.

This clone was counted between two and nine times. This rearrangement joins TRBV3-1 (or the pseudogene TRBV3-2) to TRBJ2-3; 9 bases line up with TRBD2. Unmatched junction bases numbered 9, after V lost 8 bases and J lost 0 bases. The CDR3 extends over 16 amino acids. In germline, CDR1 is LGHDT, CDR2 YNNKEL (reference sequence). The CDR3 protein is CASPTAGTSSTDTQYF. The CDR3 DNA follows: TGTGCCAGCCCCACGGCCGGGACTAGCAGCACAGATACGCAGTATTTT.

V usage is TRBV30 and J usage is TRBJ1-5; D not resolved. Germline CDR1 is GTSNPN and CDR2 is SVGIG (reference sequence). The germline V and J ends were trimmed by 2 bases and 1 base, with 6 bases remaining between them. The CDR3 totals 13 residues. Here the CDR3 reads CAWSSRSNQPQHF. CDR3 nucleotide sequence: TGTGCCTGGAGTTCTCGGAGCAATCAGCCCCAGCATTTT. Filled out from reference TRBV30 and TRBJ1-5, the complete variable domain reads SQTIHQWPATLVQPVGSPLSLECTVEGTSNPNLYWYRQAAGRGLQLLFYSVGIGQISSEVPQNLSASRPQDRQFILSSKKLLLSDSGFYLCAWSSRSNQPQHFGDGTRLSIL.

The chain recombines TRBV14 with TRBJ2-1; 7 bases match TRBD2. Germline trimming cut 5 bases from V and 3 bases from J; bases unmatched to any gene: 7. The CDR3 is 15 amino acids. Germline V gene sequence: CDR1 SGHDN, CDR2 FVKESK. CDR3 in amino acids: CASSDSGLLYNEQFF. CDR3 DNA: TGTGCCAGCAGCGACTCGGGACTACTCTACAATGAGCAGTTCTTC.

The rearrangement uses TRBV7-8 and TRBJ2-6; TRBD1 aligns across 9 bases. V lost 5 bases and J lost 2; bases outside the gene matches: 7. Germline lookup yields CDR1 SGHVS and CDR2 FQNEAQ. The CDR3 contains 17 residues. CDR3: CASSPGTGRAGANVLTF. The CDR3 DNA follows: TGTGCCAGCAGCCCCGGGACAGGGCGGGCTGGGGCCAACGTCCTGACTTTC.

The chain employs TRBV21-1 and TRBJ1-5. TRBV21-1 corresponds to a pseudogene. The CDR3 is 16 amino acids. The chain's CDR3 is CASSKGRGRVYQPQHF. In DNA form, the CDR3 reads TGTGCCAGCAGCAAAGGTAGAGGGAGGGTATATCAGCCCCAGCATTTT.

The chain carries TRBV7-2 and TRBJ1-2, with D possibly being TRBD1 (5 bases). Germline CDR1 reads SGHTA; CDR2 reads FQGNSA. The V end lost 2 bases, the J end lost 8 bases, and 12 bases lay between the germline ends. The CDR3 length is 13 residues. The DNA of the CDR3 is TGTGCCAGCAGCTTAAGAGGGACTGGAGGCTACACCTTC. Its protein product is CASSLRGTGGYTF.

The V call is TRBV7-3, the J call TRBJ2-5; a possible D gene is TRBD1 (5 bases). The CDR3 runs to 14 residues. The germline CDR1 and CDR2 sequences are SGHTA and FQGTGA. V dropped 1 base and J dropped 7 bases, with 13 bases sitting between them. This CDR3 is CASSLKGWDRTQYF. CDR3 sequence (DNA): TGTGCCAGCAGCTTAAAGGGGTGGGATAGGACCCAGTACTTC.

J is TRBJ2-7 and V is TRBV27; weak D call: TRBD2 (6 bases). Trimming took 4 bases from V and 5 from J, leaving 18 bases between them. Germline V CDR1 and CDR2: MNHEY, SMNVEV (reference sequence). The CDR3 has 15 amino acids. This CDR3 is CASSSYRGKVDEQYF. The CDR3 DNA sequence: TGTGCCAGCAGTTCTTACCGGGGGAAGGTGGACGAGCAGTACTTC.

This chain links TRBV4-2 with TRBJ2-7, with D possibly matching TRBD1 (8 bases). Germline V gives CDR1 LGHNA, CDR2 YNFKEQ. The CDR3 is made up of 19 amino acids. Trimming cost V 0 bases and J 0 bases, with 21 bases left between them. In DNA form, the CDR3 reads TGTGCCAGCAGCCAAGAGTCCTCTAACAGGGGGGGAAACTCCTACGAGCAGTACTTC. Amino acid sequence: CASSQESSNRGGNSYEQYF.

The CDR3 DNA reads as TGTGCCAGCAGTCCAATTCAGGGGAGTAACACCGGGGAGCTGTTTTTT. This codes for CASSPIQGSNTGELFF. The chain links TRBV28 to TRBJ2-2, with D perhaps matching TRBD1 (6 bases). The CDR3 has 16 residues. Germline lookup yields CDR1 MDHEN and CDR2 SYDVKM. Trimming took 5 bases from V and 2 from J, leaving 15 bases between them.

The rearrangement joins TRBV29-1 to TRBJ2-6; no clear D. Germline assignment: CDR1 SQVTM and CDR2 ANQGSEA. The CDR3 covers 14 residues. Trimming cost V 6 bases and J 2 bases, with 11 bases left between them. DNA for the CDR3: TGCAGCGTCCCTGCACGGCCTGGGGCCAACGTCCTGACTTTC. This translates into CSVPARPGANVLTF. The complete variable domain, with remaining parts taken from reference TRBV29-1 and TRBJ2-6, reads SAVISQKPSRDICQRGTSLTIQCQVDSQVTMMFWYRQQPGQSLTLIATANQGSEATYESGFVIDKFPISRPNLTFSTLTVSNMSPEDSSIYLCSVPARPGANVLTFGAGSRLTVL.

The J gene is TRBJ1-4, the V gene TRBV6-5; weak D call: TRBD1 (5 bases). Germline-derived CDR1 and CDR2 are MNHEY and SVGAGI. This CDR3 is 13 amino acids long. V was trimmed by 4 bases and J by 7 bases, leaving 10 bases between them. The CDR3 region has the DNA TGTGCCAGCAGTTTCCCGACAGCTGAAAAACTGTTTTTT. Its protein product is CASSFPTAEKLFF.

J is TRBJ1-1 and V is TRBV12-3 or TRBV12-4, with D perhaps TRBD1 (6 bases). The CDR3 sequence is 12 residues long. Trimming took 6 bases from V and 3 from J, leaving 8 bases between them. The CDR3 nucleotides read TGTGCCAGCAGCAGACAGGACACTGAAGCTTTCTTT. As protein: CASSRQDTEAFF.

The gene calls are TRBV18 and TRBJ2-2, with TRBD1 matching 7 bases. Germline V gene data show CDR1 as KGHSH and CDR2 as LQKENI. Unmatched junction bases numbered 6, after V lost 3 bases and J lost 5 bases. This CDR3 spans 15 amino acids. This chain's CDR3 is CASSPWTGRTGELFF. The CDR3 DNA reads TGTGCCAGCTCACCTTGGACAGGTAGAACCGGGGAGCTGTTTTTT.

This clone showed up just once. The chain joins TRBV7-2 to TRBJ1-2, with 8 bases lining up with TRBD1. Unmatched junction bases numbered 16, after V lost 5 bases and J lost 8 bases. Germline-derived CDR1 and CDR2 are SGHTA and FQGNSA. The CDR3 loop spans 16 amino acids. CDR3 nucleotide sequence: TGTGCCAGCAGCCGGAACTTCGGACAGGGCAGCGGGGGCTACACCTTC. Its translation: CASSRNFGQGSGGYTF.